The subject of this entry is one T cell receptor (beta chain). Its antigen is still unknown. The Oncomine TCR Beta short-read assay was applied to DNA of cultured CD4+ T cells. MiXCR was run by TCRdb on the PCR reads, yielding one entry per CDR3 protein. This sample carries around 11,000 distinct CDR3 sequences, more than 65% of them seen once, and the ten largest clones take approximately 20%. The data were obtained in a study of vaccination and CD4 T cells after COVID-19. Treatment indicated: 10-day PBMC culture with coronavirus spike peptide pools or control peptides (ViraFEST assay). Positivity by PCR occurred from March to December 2020, a period that predated US Alpha, Beta and Delta variants. Germline V gene sequence: CDR1 SGHVS, CDR2 FQNEAQ. The V and J ends lost 5 bases and 5 bases, in that order; junction bases with no gene match: 8. The CDR3 sequence is 14 residues long.

The material sequenced was CD4+ T cells from blood, cultured in vitro. J is TRBJ2-5 and V is TRBV7-8; 7 bases are shared with TRBD2. This sequence originates from a human donor who had recovered from COVID-19. In DNA form, the CDR3 reads TGTGCCAGCAGCCCGAACCTCGGGAGGGAGACCCAGTACTTC. This sequence encodes CASSPNLGRETQYF. Filled out from reference TRBV7-8 and TRBJ2-5, the complete variable domain reads GAGVSQSPRYKVAKRGQDVALRCDPISGHVSLFWYQQALGQGPEFLTYFQNEAQLDKSGLPSDRFFAERPEGSVSTLKIQRTQQEDSAVYLCASSPNLGRETQYFGPGTRLLVL.